The entry below gives a single TCR beta chain sequence along with its context. No antigen is known for it. This may arise from a read error, as a much more abundant clone is one base away. This record belongs to a study of T cells in Graves' hyperthyroidism and ophthalmopathy (dated by TCRdb to about 2019). About the full investigation: Peripheral blood was collected at initial diagnosis, before any treatment. To identify distinguishing TCR V-J signatures, a discovery cohort of about 100 patients was used, comprising fewer than 45 with Graves' ophthalmopathy and around 60 with stable Graves' hyperthyroidism. The 75 to 100 discovery patients were randomly divided into training and test sets at a 7:3 ratio. An independent validation cohort of under 20 hyperthyroidism patients and about 15 patients who later progressed to ophthalmopathy tested prospective prediction of ophthalmopathy. The paper describes TCR Vbeta CDR3 sequencing of 120 to 150 peripheral blood samples, made up of about 41 ophthalmopathy patients, some 80 hyperthyroidism patients and 17 progressor patients. The study also compared thyroid tissue and blood T-cell repertoires from more than 5 Graves' hyperthyroidism patients. Following sampling, methimazole starting at 30 mg daily was given to hyperthyroidism patients, and high-dose intravenous methylprednisolone was given to ophthalmopathy patients.

From its cysteine to its phenylalanine, the CDR3 spans 12 amino acids. Only the CDR3 region is kept as DNA, spanning 36 bases read in frame from base 1. CDR1 SNHLY and CDR2 FYNNEI were looked up in the germline V gene. Paper-wide results and their limitations: Most expanded thyroid clonotypes (frequency above 0.001) were also detected in blood, a finding suggesting that blood repertoires may reflect thyroid immune responses. A 13 V-J signature model separated ophthalmopathy from stable hyperthyroidism, with 87.88% sensitivity and about 81% specificity in cross-validation and 80%/75% in testing. No statistical method was used to fix the sample size in advance, and group allocation was not hidden from the investigators. In validation, the model predicted progression to ophthalmopathy a median of about 6 months before onset, with around 70% sensitivity and almost 75% specificity.

TCR beta CDR3 regions were amplified from RNA transcripts. A first-round RT-PCR of the TCR CDR3 used the HTBI primer set with the Qiagen OneStep RT-PCR kit. A second multiplex PCR round built the libraries, followed by size selection and purification. Libraries were sequenced paired-end with 100 bp reads on an Illumina HiSeq2000. On the authors' methods: SOAPnuke was used to process the raw data, with reads discarded if the reads contained adapters or uncalled bases, had a mean Phred below 15, or lacked an exact constant-primer or identifier match. COPE v1.2.5 was used to merge the high-quality paired reads, and each unique nucleotide sequence was defined as a clonotype. Clonotypes were aligned to IMGT TRBV, TRBD and TRBJ reference segments using MiTCR v1.1. Only V-J combinations with frequency above 0.0001, covering about 99% of repertoires, were analysed. A TCS score was defined as the ratio between F50 (clonal expansion) and ExV (chaos), using BLOSUM62-based TCRdist between CDR3 peptides within each V-J. Welch's t-statistics and random forest reduced roughly 540 V-J features to roughly 13, which were used in a naive Bayes classifier (R e1071). Using fastp at Q25 and MiXCR, TCRdb reprocessed the public reads and kept productive beta chains. Rows matching on CDR3 protein sequence are summarized as one entry with the most common DNA and genes. Clone size and V and J calls follow TCRdb, not the original study. A total of 500,000 to 750,000 distinct CDR3 sequences appear in this sample, about a sixth of them only once. The top ten clonotypes cover about 7% of the sample.

A patient counted as having stable Graves' hyperthyroidism if no progression to ophthalmopathy occurred over 18 months of follow-up. The hyperthyroidism patients were between 18 and 65 years old and newly diagnosed, with a disease duration of less than 2 months. Any patient with an uncontrolled infection, another autoimmune disease, pregnancy or lactation was excluded. Diagnoses relied on clinical symptoms, serum thyroxine and TRAb, thyroid ultrasound and orbital computed tomography. PBMCs were separated from about 10 ml of fresh peripheral blood using Ficoll-Paque density gradient centrifugation. Total RNA was extracted using Trizol reagent, and RNA quality was assessed on an Agilent 2100 Bioanalyzer.

The rearrangement combines TRBV2 with TRBJ1-1; too little of a D gene remains to name it. The sequence came from a young woman with Graves' hyperthyroidism. Sequenced material: blood. The DNA sequence is given as TGTGTCAGTCTCCGAGGTAACACTGAAGCTTTCTTT. Its coded protein is CVSLRGNTEAFF.